One sample yielded the 14 T cell receptor beta chains listed below, sequenced in a study of blood T cell repertoires in COVID-19. The method was immunoSEQ multiplex PCR; TCRdb's version includes in-frame clones alone and lacks a portion of them. The sample shows 130,000 to 150,000 clones, 80% to 90% of them seen only once. Sequencing used peripheral blood. The source of these receptors is a woman in her forties or fifties with active or convalescent COVID-19.

This clone showed up just once. This chain connects TRBV6-5 to TRBJ2-7; 8 bases are a match to TRBD2. The J segment lost 11 bases and the V segment lost 0 bases, leaving 15 bases of the junction unmatched. This CDR3 contains 16 residues. Germline CDR1 reads MNHEY; CDR2 reads SVGAGI. For the CDR3, the DNA is TGTGCCAGCAGTTACTCGAGTTTGCCCGGGGGGGCGGTCGAGTACTTC. Translation gives CASSYSSLPGGAVEYF.

This chain uses TRBV5-1 with TRBJ1-2; D perhaps matches TRBD1 (5 bases). The CDR3 consists of 14 residues. The V end was cut by 0 bases, the J end by 6 bases, with 12 bases between. Germline lookup yields CDR1 SGHRS and CDR2 YFSETQ. The CDR3 sequence is CASSLGVAGNGYTF. CDR3 coding DNA: TGCGCCAGCAGCTTGGGGGTTGCAGGGAATGGCTACACCTTC. Full variable domain (outside the CDR3, taken from reference TRBV5-1 and TRBJ1-2): KAGVTQTPRYLIKTRGQQVTLSCSPISGHRSVSWYQQTPGQGLQFLFEYFSETQRNKGNFPGRFSGRQFSNSRSEMNVSTLELGDSALYLCASSLGVAGNGYTFGSGTRLTVV.

This clone was recorded only once. The rearrangement uses TRBV5-1 and TRBJ1-1; 9 nucleotides line up with TRBD1. This CDR3 has 15 residues. J gave up 6 bases and V 0 bases, and 6 bases lay outside the gene matches. CDR1 is SGHRS, CDR2 YFSETQ, per germline. DNA for the CDR3: TGCGCCAGCAGCTTGGCCGGGACAGGGCGATCTGAAGCTTTCTTT. As protein: CASSLAGTGRSEAFF.

The chain links TRBV6-5 to TRBJ1-2; tentatively, D is TRBD1 (6 bases). Germline V lookup: CDR1 MNHEY, CDR2 SVGAGI. The CDR3 has 14 amino acids. The V end was cut by 2 bases, the J end by 5 bases, with 12 bases between. The CDR3 is CASSYGGQPYGYTF. CDR3 nucleotides: TGTGCCAGCAGTTACGGCGGACAGCCATATGGCTACACCTTC.

V and J are TRBV6-1 and TRBJ2-7; D is unclear. The germline CDR1 and CDR2 sequences are MNHNS and SASEGT. This CDR3 comprises 16 residues. Between the trimmed V and J ends, which lost 4 bases and 7 bases, there was a span of 23 bases. The CDR3 here is CASSASTLQVTFEQYF. The CDR3 coding sequence is TGTGCCAGCAGTGCCTCGACCCTTCAGGTCACCTTTGAGCAGTACTTC.

Here the CDR3 reads CASSQVAWTGGEKLFF. As DNA, the CDR3 is TGTGCCAGCAGCCAAGTGGCCTGGACAGGGGGGGAAAAACTGTTTTTT. The chain couples TRBV3-1 (or the pseudogene TRBV3-2) to TRBJ1-4, with TRBD1 matching over 10 bases. The CDR3 totals 16 residues. The trim removed 1 base at V and 8 bases at J, leaving 7 bases unmatched. CDR1 and CDR2 from the germline V gene are LGHDT and YNNKEL (reference sequence).

This chain links TRBV6-2 or TRBV6-3 with TRBJ2-3, with 8 positions matching TRBD2. V trimming: 5 bases; J trimming: 7 bases; junction bases outside the gene matches: 14. This CDR3 has 16 residues. The germline gives CDR1 MNHEY, CDR2 SVGEGT. The CDR3 protein is CASSDPGTSGMNTQYF. CDR3 nucleotides: TGTGCCAGCAGTGACCCCGGGACTAGTGGCATGAATACGCAGTATTTT.

This chain connects TRBV10-2 to TRBJ1-1; D is undetermined. The CDR3 totals 13 residues. Germline CDR1 WSHSY, CDR2 SAAADI. V was shortened by 1 base and J by 5 bases, with 8 bases between the two germline ends. The CDR3, as DNA: TGCGCCAGCAGTGAGTTCCGGGAAACTGAAGCTTTCTTT. Translation: CASSEFRETEAFF.

The V call is TRBV19, the J call TRBJ1-2; TRBD1 matches 9 bases. Germline loops: CDR1 LNHDA, CDR2 SQIVND (reference sequence). The ends lost 5 bases at V and 8 bases at J; junction bases unmatched: 9. There are 14 residues in the CDR3. The chain's CDR3 is CASSPTGTGSGYTF. As DNA, the CDR3 is TGTGCCAGTAGTCCAACCGGGACAGGGAGCGGCTACACCTTC.

The chain combines TRBV5-4 with TRBJ2-3; 7 bases match TRBD1. Trimming at V came to 7 bases and at J to 3 bases, leaving 11 bases not matched to a gene. The CDR3 is 15 residues long. Germline assignment: CDR1 SGHNT and CDR2 YYREEE (reference sequence). CDR3 amino acids: CASRIDRAGTDTQYF. CDR3 DNA: TGTGCCAGCCGGATCGACAGGGCCGGGACAGATACGCAGTATTTT.

In its sample, this clone was seen a few times. The CDR3, as DNA: TGCGCCAGCAGCCGAGGAAATGGGAATTCACCCCTCCACTTT. Its translation is CASSRGNGNSPLHF. The chain uses TRBV5-1 and TRBJ1-6; D unclear. CDR1 and CDR2 from the germline V gene are SGHRS and YFSETQ. Deletions cut 4 bases from V and 7 bases from J, with 12 bases between. CDR3 length: 14 amino acids.

The chain combines TRBV7-2 with TRBJ1-1, with D perhaps matching TRBD1 (5 bases). This CDR3 contains 12 residues. CDR1 is SGHTA, CDR2 FQGNSA, per germline. The ends were cut back, 3 bases at V and 9 bases at J, with 11 bases in the middle. The CDR3 region has the DNA TGTGCCAGCAGCTTTCAGGGTGGGCAAGCTTTCTTT. As protein: CASSFQGGQAFF.

This sequence joins TRBV28 and TRBJ1-2, with D perhaps matching TRBD1 (5 bases). The CDR3 is 18 amino acids. Germline CDR1 MDHEN, CDR2 SYDVKM. Trimming stripped 3 bases from V and 7 bases from J, with 27 bases between. The CDR3 DNA is TGTGCCAGCAGTTTCTTCGGTGGAGGGGTTGCCGAAGGAGGTGGCTACACCTTC. Its translation: CASSFFGGGVAEGGGYTF.

This chain links TRBV2 with TRBJ2-3, with D hard to call. Deletions cut 6 bases from V and 2 bases from J, with 3 bases between. The length of the CDR3 is 11 residues. CDR1 and CDR2 (germline): SNHLY, FYNNEI. CDR3 amino acids: CASSITDTQYF. Here the CDR3 DNA reads TGTGCCAGCAGCATCACAGATACGCAGTATTTT.